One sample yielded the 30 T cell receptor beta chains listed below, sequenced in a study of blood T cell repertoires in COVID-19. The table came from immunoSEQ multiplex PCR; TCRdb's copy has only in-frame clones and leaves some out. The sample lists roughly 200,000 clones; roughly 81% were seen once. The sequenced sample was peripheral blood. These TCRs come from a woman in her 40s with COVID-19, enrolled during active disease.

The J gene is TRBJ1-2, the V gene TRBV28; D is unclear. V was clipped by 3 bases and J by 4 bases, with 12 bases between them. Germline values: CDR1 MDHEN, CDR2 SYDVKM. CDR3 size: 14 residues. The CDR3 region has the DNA TGTGCCAGCAGTTTGGGCAGAAATGGCTATGGCTACACCTTC. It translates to CASSLGRNGYGYTF.

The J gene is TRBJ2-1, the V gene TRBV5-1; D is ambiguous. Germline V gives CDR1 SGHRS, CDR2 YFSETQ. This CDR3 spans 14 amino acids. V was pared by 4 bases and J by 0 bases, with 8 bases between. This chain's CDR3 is CASSPKSSYNEQFF. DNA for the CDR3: TGCGCCAGCAGCCCTAAAAGCTCCTACAATGAGCAGTTCTTC.

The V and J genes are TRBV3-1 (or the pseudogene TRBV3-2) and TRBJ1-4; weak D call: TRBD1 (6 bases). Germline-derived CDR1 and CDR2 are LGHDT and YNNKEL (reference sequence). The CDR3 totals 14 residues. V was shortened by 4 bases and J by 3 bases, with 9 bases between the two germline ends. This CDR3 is CASSPGVSNEKLFF. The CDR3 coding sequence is TGTGCCAGCAGCCCAGGGGTATCTAATGAAAAACTGTTTTTT.

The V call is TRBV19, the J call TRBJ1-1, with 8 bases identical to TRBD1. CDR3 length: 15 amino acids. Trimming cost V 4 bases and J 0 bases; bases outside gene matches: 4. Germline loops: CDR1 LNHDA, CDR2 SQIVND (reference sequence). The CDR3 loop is CASSRQGAMNTEAFF. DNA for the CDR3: TGTGCCAGTAGTAGGCAGGGGGCAATGAACACTGAAGCTTTCTTT.

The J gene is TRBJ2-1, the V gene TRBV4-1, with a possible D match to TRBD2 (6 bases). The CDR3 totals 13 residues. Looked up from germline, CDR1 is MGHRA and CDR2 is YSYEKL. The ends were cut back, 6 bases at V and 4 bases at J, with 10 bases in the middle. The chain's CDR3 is CASRDYLYNEQFF. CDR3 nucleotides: TGCGCCAGCAGGGACTACCTTTACAATGAGCAGTTCTTC.

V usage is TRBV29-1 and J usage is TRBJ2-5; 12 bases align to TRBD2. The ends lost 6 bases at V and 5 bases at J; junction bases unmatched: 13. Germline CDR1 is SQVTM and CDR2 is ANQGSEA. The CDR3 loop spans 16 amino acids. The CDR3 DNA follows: TGCAGCGTGGAGGATTCGACTAGCGGGAGAGGGGAGACCCAGTACTTC. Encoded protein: CSVEDSTSGRGETQYF.

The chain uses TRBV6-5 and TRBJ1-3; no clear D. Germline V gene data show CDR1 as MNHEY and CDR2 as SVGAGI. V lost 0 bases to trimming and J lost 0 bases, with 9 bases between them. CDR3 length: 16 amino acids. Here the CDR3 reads CASSYSREHSGNTIYF. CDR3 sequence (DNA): TGTGCCAGCAGTTACTCGAGGGAGCACTCTGGAAACACCATATATTTT.

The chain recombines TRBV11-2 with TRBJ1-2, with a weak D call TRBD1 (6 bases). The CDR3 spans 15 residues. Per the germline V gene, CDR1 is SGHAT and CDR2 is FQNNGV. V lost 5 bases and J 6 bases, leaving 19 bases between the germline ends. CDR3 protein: CASSRLTTGTHGYTF. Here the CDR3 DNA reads TGTGCCAGCAGCCGCCTAACCACAGGGACCCATGGCTACACCTTC.

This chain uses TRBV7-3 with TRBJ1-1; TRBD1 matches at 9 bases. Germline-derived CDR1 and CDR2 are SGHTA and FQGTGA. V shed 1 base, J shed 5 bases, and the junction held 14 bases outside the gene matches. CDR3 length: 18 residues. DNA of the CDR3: TGTGCCAGCAGCTTAATTTCCTTTCCGGGACAGGGTGATACTGAAGCTTTCTTT. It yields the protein CASSLISFPGQGDTEAFF.

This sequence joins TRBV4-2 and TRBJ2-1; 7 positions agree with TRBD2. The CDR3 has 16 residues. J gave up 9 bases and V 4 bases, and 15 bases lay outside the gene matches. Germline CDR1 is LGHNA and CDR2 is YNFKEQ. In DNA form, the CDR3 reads TGTGCCAGCAGCCCCCAACCTAGCGGTGGGAGGGGTGAGCAGTTCTTC. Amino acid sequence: CASSPQPSGGRGEQFF.

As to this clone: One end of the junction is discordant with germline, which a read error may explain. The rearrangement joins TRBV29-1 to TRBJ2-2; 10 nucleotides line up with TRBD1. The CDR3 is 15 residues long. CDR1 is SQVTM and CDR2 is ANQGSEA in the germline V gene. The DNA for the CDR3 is TGCAGCGTGGAAGGTGGGACAGGGGCTTCCGGGGAGCTGTTTTTT. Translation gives CSVEGGTGASGELFF.

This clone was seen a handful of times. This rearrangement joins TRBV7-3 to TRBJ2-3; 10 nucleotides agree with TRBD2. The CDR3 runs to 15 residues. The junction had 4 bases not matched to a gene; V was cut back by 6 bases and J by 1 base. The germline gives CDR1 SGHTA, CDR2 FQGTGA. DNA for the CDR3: TGTGCCAGCAGGTACCTAGCGGGAGGCACAGATACGCAGTATTTT. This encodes CASRYLAGGTDTQYF.

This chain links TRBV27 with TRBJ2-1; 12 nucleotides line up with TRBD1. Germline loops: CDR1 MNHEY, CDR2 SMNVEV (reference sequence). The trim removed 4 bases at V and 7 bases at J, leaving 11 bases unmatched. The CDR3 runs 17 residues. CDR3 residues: CASSSSWGQGAPNEQFF. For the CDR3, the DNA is TGTGCCAGCAGTTCCTCTTGGGGACAGGGGGCTCCGAATGAGCAGTTCTTC.

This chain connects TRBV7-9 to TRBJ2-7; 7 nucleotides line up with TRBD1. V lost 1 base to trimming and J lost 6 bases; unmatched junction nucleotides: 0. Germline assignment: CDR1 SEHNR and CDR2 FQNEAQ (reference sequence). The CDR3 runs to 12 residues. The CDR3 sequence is CASSLDRGEQYV. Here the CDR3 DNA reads TGTGCCAGCAGCTTAGACAGGGGCGAGCAGTACGTC.

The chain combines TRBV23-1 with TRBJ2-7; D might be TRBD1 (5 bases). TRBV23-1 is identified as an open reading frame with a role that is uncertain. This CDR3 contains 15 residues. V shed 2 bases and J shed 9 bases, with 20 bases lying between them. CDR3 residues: CASSQKRTTGDRQYF. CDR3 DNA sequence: TGCGCCAGCAGTCAAAAGAGGACAACGGGTGATAGGCAGTACTTC.

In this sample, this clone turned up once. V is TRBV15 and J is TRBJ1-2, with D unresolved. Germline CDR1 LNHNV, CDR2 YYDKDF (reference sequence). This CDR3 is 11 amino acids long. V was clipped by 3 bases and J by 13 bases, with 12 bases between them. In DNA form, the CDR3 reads TGTGCCACCAGCAGCTTTACCGTACTCACCTTC. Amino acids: CATSSFTVLTF.

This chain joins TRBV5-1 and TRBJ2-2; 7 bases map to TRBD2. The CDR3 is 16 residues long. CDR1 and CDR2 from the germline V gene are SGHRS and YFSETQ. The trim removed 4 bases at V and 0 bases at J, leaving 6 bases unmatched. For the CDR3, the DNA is TGCGCCAGCAGCCTCCGGGGGGTTTCGAACACCGGGGAGCTGTTTTTT. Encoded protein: CASSLRGVSNTGELFF.

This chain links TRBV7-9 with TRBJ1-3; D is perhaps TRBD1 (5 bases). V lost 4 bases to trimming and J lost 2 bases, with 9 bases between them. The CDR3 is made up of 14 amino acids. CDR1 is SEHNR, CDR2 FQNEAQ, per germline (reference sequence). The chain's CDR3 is CASSSAGPGNTIYF. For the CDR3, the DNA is TGTGCCAGCAGCTCCGCAGGGCCTGGAAACACCATATATTTT.

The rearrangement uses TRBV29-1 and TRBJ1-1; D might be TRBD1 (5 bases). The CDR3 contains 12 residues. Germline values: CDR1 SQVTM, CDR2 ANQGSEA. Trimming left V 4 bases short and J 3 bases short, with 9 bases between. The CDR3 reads CSVASGYTEAFF. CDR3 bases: TGCAGCGTTGCCTCAGGGTACACTGAAGCTTTCTTT.

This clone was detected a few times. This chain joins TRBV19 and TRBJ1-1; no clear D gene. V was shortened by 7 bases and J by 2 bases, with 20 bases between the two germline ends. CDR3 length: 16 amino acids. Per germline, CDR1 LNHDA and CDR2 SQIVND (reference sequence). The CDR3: CASTLETWTGNTEAFF. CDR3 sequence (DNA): TGTGCCAGTACCCTCGAGACATGGACTGGAAACACTGAAGCTTTCTTT.

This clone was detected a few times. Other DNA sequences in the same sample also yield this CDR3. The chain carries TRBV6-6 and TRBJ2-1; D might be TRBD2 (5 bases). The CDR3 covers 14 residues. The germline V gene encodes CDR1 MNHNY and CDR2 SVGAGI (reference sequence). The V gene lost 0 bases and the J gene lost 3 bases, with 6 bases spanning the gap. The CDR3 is CASSYSRVYNEQFF. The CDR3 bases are TGTGCCAGCAGTTACTCGCGGGTCTACAATGAGCAGTTCTTC.

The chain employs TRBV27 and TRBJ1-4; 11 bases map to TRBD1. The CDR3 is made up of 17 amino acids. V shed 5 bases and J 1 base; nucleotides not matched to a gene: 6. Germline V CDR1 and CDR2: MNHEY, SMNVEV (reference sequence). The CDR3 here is CASSPRDRGKTNEKLFF. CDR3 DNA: TGTGCCAGCAGTCCACGGGACAGGGGGAAAACTAATGAAAAACTGTTTTTT.

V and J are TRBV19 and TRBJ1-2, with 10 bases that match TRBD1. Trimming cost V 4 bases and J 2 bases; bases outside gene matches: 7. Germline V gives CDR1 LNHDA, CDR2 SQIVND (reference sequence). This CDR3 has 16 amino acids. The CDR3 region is CASSSLGQGGNYGYTF. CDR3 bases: TGTGCCAGTAGTAGCCTCGGACAGGGGGGGAACTATGGCTACACCTTC.

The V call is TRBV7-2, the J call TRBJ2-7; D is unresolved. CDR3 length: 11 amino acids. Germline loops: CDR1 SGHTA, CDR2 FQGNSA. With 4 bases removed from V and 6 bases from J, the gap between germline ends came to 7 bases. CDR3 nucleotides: TGTGCCAGCAGCTCAACAAGCGAGCAGTACTTC. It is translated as CASSSTSEQYF.

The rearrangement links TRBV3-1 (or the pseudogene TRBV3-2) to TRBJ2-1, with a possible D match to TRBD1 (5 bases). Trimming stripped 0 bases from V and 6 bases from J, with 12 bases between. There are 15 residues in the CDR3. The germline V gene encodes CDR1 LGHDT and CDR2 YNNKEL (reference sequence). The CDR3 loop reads CASSQDKGLPNEQFF. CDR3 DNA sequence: TGTGCCAGCAGCCAAGATAAGGGGCTCCCCAATGAGCAGTTCTTC.

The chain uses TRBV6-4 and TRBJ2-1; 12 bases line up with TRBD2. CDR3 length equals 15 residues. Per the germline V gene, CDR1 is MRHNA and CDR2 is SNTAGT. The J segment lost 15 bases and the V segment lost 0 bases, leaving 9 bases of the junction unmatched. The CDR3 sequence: CASSDSNLAGGPWFF. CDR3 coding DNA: TGTGCCAGCAGTGACTCGAACCTAGCGGGAGGGCCTTGGTTCTTC.

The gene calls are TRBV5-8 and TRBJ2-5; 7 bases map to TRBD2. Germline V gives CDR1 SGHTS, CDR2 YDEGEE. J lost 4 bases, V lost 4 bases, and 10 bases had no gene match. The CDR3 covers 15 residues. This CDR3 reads CASSDAGRGAETQYF. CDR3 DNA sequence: TGTGCCAGCAGCGATGCAGGGAGGGGCGCAGAGACCCAGTACTTC. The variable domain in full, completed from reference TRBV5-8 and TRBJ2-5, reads EAGVTQSPTHLIKTRGQQATLRCSPISGHTSVYWYQQALGLGLQFLLWYDEGEERNRGNFPPRFSGRQFPNYSSELNVNALELEDSALYLCASSDAGRGAETQYFGPGTRLLVL.

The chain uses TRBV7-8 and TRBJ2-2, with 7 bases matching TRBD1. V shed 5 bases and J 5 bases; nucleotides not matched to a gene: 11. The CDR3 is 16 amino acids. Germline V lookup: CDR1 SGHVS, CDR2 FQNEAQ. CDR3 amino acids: CASSGKQGLRTGELFF. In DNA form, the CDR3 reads TGTGCCAGCAGCGGAAAACAGGGGTTAAGGACCGGGGAGCTGTTTTTT. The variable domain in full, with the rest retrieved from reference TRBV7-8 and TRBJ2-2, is GAGVSQSPRYKVAKRGQDVALRCDPISGHVSLFWYQQALGQGPEFLTYFQNEAQLDKSGLPSDRFFAERPEGSVSTLKIQRTQQEDSAVYLCASSGKQGLRTGELFFGEGSRLTVL.

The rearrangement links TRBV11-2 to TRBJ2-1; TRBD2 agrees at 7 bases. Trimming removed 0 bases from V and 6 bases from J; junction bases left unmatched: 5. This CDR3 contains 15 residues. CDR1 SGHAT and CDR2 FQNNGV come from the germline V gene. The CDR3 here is CASSLDRGVSNEQFF. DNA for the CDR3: TGTGCCAGCAGCTTAGATCGGGGGGTAAGCAATGAGCAGTTCTTC.

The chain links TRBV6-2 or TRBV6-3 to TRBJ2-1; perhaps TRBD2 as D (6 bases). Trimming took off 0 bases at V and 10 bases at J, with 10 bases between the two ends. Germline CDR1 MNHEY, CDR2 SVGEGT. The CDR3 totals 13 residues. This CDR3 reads CASSYSTAGEQFF. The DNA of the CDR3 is TGTGCCAGCAGTTACTCGACGGCGGGGGAGCAGTTCTTC.